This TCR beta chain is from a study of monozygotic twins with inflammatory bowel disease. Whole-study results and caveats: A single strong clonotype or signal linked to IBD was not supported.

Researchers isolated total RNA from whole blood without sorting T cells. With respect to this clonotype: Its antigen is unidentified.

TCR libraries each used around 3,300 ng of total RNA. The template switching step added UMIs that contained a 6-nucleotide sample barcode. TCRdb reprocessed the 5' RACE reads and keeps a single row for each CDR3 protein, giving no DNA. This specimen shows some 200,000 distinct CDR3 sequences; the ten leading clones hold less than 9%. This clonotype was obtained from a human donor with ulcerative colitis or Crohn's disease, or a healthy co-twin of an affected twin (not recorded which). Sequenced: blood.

The CDR3 protein is CSVQRGQEQFF. This chain links TRBV29-1 with TRBJ2-1; without DNA, the TCRdb call of TRBD2 cannot be checked. Germline V lookup: CDR1 SQVTM, CDR2 ANQGSEA. CDR3 length equals 11 residues.